The 26 T cell receptor beta chains in this list originate from one sample, sequenced in a study of CD8 T cells in Susac syndrome (dated by TCRdb to between 2018 and 2020). To prepare the library, the immunoSEQ multiplex PCR assay was applied. RNA was extracted using the RNeasy kit, and 0.5 to 1 microgram was reverse transcribed with random hexamers. TCRdb reprocessing: public reads trimmed at Q25 with fastp, clones called with MiXCR, in-frame beta chains kept. Entries are consolidated by CDR3 protein sequence, retaining the most common genes and DNA. This sample has more than 55,000 distinct CDR3 sequences in its table, and approximately 96% of those were observed once. Clones ranked in the top ten supply 0.095% to 0.13% of the sample. The sequenced material came from CD4+ T cells from PBMCs. Receptors originate from a human donor with multiple sclerosis.

This rearrangement joins TRBV29-1 to TRBJ2-6; D remains unclear. This CDR3 is built from 13 residues. The V end was cut by 4 bases, the J end by 0 bases, with 4 bases between. The germline V gene has CDR1 SQVTM and CDR2 ANQGSEA. CDR3 coding DNA: TGCAGCGTTGCGACCTCTGGGGCCAACGTCCTGACTTTC. It yields the protein CSVATSGANVLTF.

The chain links TRBV28 to TRBJ2-7; 8 nucleotides match TRBD2. The V gene's germline CDR1 is MDHEN and CDR2 SYDVKM. After removal of 1 base from V and 2 bases from J, the junction contained 1 base not matched to a gene. This CDR3 spans 14 amino acids. The CDR3 spells CASSLSGGPYEQYF. The CDR3 DNA follows: TGTGCCAGCAGTTTATCGGGGGGGCCCTACGAGCAGTACTTC.

The chain is built from TRBV2 and TRBJ2-4; 8 bases are a match to TRBD1. The junction had 5 bases not matched to a gene; V was cut back by 5 bases and J by 2 bases. The CDR3 has 15 amino acids. The germline gives CDR1 SNHLY, CDR2 FYNNEI. CDR3 sequence reads: CASSRQGATKNIQYF. Written as DNA, the CDR3 is TGTGCCAGCAGTCGGCAGGGGGCAACCAAAAACATTCAGTACTTC.

CDR3 sequence reads: CASSRIRQGIDEQYF. The CDR3 DNA reads TGTGCCAGCAGCCGCATCCGGCAGGGGATCGACGAGCAGTACTTC. The V call is TRBV3-1, the J call TRBJ2-7, with D perhaps TRBD1 (6 bases). The germline V and J ends were trimmed by 4 bases and 5 bases, with 18 bases remaining between them. This CDR3 is built from 15 residues. Germline CDR1 LGHDT, CDR2 YNNKEL (reference sequence).

J is TRBJ2-7 and V is TRBV20-1, with 7 bases lining up with TRBD2. CDR1 and CDR2 from the germline V gene are DFQATT and SNEGSKA (reference sequence). The CDR3 is made up of 13 amino acids. V shed 6 bases, J shed 2 bases, and the junction held 7 bases outside the gene matches. The CDR3 sequence: CSANRLAAYEQYF. In nucleotides, the CDR3 is TGCAGTGCCAACCGGCTAGCGGCCTACGAGCAGTACTTC.

In its sample, this clonotype was seen once. This sequence joins TRBV5-6 and TRBJ1-3, with D unresolved. Looked up from germline, CDR1 is SGHDT and CDR2 is YYEEEE. The CDR3 totals 15 residues. Trimming shortened V by 3 bases and J by 0 bases, and 10 bases separated the two germline ends. CDR3 in amino acids: CASSSPRSSGNTIYF. The CDR3 DNA reads TGTGCCAGCAGCTCCCCCCGCAGCTCTGGAAACACCATATATTTT.

The DNA for the CDR3 is TGTGCCAGCAGCCACAAGACCAAAACAGGGCGTCAAACTGAAGCTTTCTTT. Translated: CASSHKTKTGRQTEAFF. This chain joins TRBV3-1 and TRBJ1-1; tentatively, D is TRBD1 (6 bases). The CDR3 consists of 17 residues. V shed 3 bases and J shed 5 bases, with 22 bases lying between them. The V gene's germline CDR1 is LGHDT and CDR2 YNNKEL (reference sequence). Complete variable domain (other parts from reference TRBV3-1 and TRBJ1-1): DTAVSQTPKYLVTQMGNDKSIKCEQNLGHDTMYWYKQDSKKFLKIMFSYNNKELIINETVPNRFSPKSPDKAHLNLHINSLELGDSAVYFCASSHKTKTGRQTEAFFGQGTRLTVV.

This clonotype was recorded only once. The gene calls are TRBV6-6 and TRBJ2-7; 9 bases agree with TRBD1. CDR1 and CDR2 from the germline V gene are MNHNY and SVGAGI (reference sequence). V was clipped by 7 bases and J by 3 bases; unmatched bases: 4. CDR3 length: 13 residues. Here the CDR3 DNA reads TGTGCCAGCACTTTGGACAGGGGCTACGAGCAGTACTTC. It specifies CASTLDRGYEQYF.

The CDR3 DNA follows: TGTGCCAGCAGCCGGCCGGGACAGGTGTACGAGCAGTACTTC. This encodes CASSRPGQVYEQYF. The chain is built from TRBV12-3 or TRBV12-4 and TRBJ2-7; 8 bases map to TRBD1. The V gene end was trimmed by 6 bases and the J gene end by 4 bases; junction bases not matched to a gene: 8. This CDR3 contains 14 residues.

This chain uses TRBV27 with TRBJ1-5, with D possibly matching TRBD1 (5 bases). The CDR3 totals 15 residues. Per germline, CDR1 MNHEY and CDR2 SMNVEV (reference sequence). V was shortened by 2 bases and J by 5 bases, with 13 bases between the two germline ends. The CDR3 region has the DNA TGTGCCAGCAGTTTAGCGGGGGAGGAGGATCAGCCCCAGCATTTT. Translation: CASSLAGEEDQPQHF.

This chain links TRBV12-3 or TRBV12-4 with TRBJ2-1; D tentatively fits TRBD1 or TRBD2 (6 bases each). Trimming took 5 bases from V and 15 from J, leaving 23 bases between them. The CDR3 covers 14 residues. CDR3 sequence reads: CASSLGTIGTLGFF. CDR3 nucleotides: TGTGCCAGCAGTCTGGGGACAATCGGGACTCTGGGGTTCTTC.

The chain has TRBV7-2 and TRBJ1-2, with TRBD1 matching 8 bases. J was trimmed by 4 bases and V by 5 bases; bases with no gene match: 9. Germline CDR1 SGHTA, CDR2 FQGNSA. The CDR3 consists of 15 residues. The CDR3 spells CASSPGQGGVYGYTF. CDR3 bases: TGTGCCAGCAGCCCCGGACAGGGTGGGGTCTATGGCTACACCTTC. The full variable domain, with the rest looked up from reference TRBV7-2 and TRBJ1-2, is GAGVSQSPSNKVTEKGKDVELRCDPISGHTALYWYRQSLGQGLEFLIYFQGNSAPDKSGLPSDRFSAERTGGSVSTLTIQRTQQEDSAVYLCASSPGQGGVYGYTFGSGTRLTVV.

The chain links TRBV7-3 to TRBJ2-1; 9 bases map to TRBD2. The J segment lost 0 bases and the V segment lost 5 bases, leaving 2 bases of the junction unmatched. This CDR3 is built from 15 residues. Germline CDR1 SGHTA, CDR2 FQGTGA. CDR3 loop: CASSVSGSSYNEQFF. DNA of the CDR3: TGTGCCAGCAGCGTTAGCGGGAGCTCCTACAATGAGCAGTTCTTC.

The chain uses TRBV3-1 and TRBJ1-2, with TRBD1 matching 7 bases. Germline assignment: CDR1 LGHDT and CDR2 YNNKEL (reference sequence). The CDR3 totals 15 residues. The V gene end was trimmed by 5 bases and the J gene end by 5 bases; junction bases not matched to a gene: 11. Here the CDR3 reads CASSFSRTGSYGYTF. In nucleotides, the CDR3 is TGTGCCAGCAGCTTCTCGAGGACAGGATCATATGGCTACACCTTC.

The count of this clonotype is one. The J gene is TRBJ2-5, the V gene TRBV5-1, with 7 bases matching TRBD1. Germline loops: CDR1 SGHRS, CDR2 YFSETQ. The CDR3 has 16 residues. V lost 2 bases and J lost 4; bases outside the gene matches: 11. CDR3 amino acids: CASSLRPPGQAETQYF. In DNA form, the CDR3 reads TGCGCCAGCAGCTTACGGCCCCCCGGACAGGCAGAGACCCAGTACTTC.

The chain recombines TRBV29-1 with TRBJ1-5, with D perhaps matching TRBD1 (6 bases). CDR1 is SQVTM, CDR2 ANQGSEA, per germline. The V gene lost 4 bases and the J gene lost 0 bases, with 7 bases spanning the gap. The CDR3 extends over 13 amino acids. This CDR3 is CSVAQGSNQPQHF. CDR3 coding DNA: TGCAGCGTTGCACAGGGTAGCAATCAGCCCCAGCATTTT. Together with reference TRBV29-1 and TRBJ1-5, the CDR3 gives the full variable domain: SAVISQKPSRDICQRGTSLTIQCQVDSQVTMMFWYRQQPGQSLTLIATANQGSEATYESGFVIDKFPISRPNLTFSTLTVSNMSPEDSSIYLCSVAQGSNQPQHFGDGTRLSIL.

The chain has TRBV28 and TRBJ2-5; D is possibly TRBD2 (7 bases). Trimming took off 5 bases at V and 5 bases at J, with 18 bases between the two ends. This CDR3 has 15 amino acids. The germline V gene encodes CDR1 MDHEN and CDR2 SYDVKM. The CDR3 DNA reads as TGTGCCAGCAGTCTGGCTGGGGGGGCAGAGGAGACCCAGTACTTC. Translation gives CASSLAGGAEETQYF.

The rearrangement joins TRBV20-1 to TRBJ2-5; D perhaps matches TRBD2 (7 bases). The CDR3 totals 15 residues. Per the germline V gene, CDR1 is DFQATT and CDR2 is SNEGSKA (reference sequence). Trimming stripped 1 base from V and 5 bases from J, with 17 bases between. CDR3 in amino acids: CSARVMGGLGETQYF. DNA for the CDR3: TGCAGTGCTAGAGTTATGGGGGGGCTTGGCGAGACCCAGTACTTC.

J is TRBJ2-7 and V is TRBV11-2; 7 bases fit TRBD1. Germline CDR1 SGHAT, CDR2 FQNNGV. CDR3 length: 13 residues. The junction had 2 bases not matched to a gene; V was cut back by 5 bases and J by 1 base. CDR3 nucleotides: TGTGCCAGCAGCAGACAGGGTTCCTACGAGCAGTACTTC. Protein sequence: CASSRQGSYEQYF.

The CDR3 nucleotides are TGTGCCAGCAGCTTCGGGACGGTTTCGTACGAGCAGTACTTC. Encoded protein: CASSFGTVSYEQYF. The gene calls are TRBV7-2 and TRBJ2-7; D may be TRBD1 or TRBD2 (5 bases each). Germline CDR1 is SGHTA and CDR2 is FQGNSA. The CDR3 runs 14 residues. The V gene lost 3 bases and the J gene lost 4 bases, with 13 bases spanning the gap.

The chain links TRBV11-3 to TRBJ2-3; possible D gene TRBD1, 6 bases. Germline V CDR1 and CDR2: SGHNT, YENEEA. There are 15 residues in the CDR3. V lost 1 base to trimming and J lost 2 bases, with 10 bases between them. CDR3 DNA sequence: TGTGCCAGCAGCTTAGGTGGGACAACCACAGATACGCAGTATTTT. Protein product: CASSLGGTTTDTQYF.

The CDR3 DNA reads TGTGCCTGGAGGCCGACAGGGACAGATACGCAGTATTTT. This translates into CAWRPTGTDTQYF. V is TRBV30 and J is TRBJ2-3, with 7 bases fitting TRBD1. CDR1 is GTSNPN and CDR2 is SVGIG in the germline V gene (reference sequence). This CDR3 has 13 residues. Trimming cost V 3 bases and J 3 bases; bases outside gene matches: 3.

The V call is TRBV7-2, the J call TRBJ2-3; TRBD1 matches 10 bases. Germline V CDR1 and CDR2: SGHTA, FQGNSA. CDR3 length equals 18 residues. The trim removed 4 bases at V and 4 bases at J, leaving 14 bases unmatched. The CDR3 DNA is TGTGCCAGCAGCTCCAGGATCTTGGGACAGGGGTACTCAGATACGCAGTATTTT. This sequence encodes CASSSRILGQGYSDTQYF.

CDR3: CAGGGNSNQPQHF. CDR3 DNA sequence: TGTGCCGGCGGGGGTAATAGCAATCAGCCCCAGCATTTT. The chain couples TRBV30 to TRBJ1-5; tentative D call: TRBD1 (5 bases). V lost 8 bases and J lost 0, with 11 bases in between. Germline CDR1 is GTSNPN and CDR2 is SVGIG (reference sequence). The CDR3 contains 13 residues.

The chain employs TRBV6-5 and TRBJ2-2; D is unclear. Per germline, CDR1 MNHEY and CDR2 SVGAGI. This CDR3 is built from 11 residues. V was trimmed by 6 bases and J by 5 bases, leaving 4 bases between them. The chain's CDR3 is CASRGTGELFF. CDR3 coding DNA: TGTGCCAGCAGGGGGACCGGGGAGCTGTTTTTT.

This clonotype was observed a few times. This chain joins TRBV6-5 and TRBJ1-1; D ambiguous. With 2 bases removed from V and 4 bases from J, the gap between germline ends came to 8 bases. Per germline, CDR1 MNHEY and CDR2 SVGAGI. The CDR3 is made up of 13 amino acids. CDR3 in amino acids: CASSYVSGTEAFF. The CDR3 DNA sequence: TGTGCCAGCAGTTACGTCTCGGGCACTGAAGCTTTCTTT.